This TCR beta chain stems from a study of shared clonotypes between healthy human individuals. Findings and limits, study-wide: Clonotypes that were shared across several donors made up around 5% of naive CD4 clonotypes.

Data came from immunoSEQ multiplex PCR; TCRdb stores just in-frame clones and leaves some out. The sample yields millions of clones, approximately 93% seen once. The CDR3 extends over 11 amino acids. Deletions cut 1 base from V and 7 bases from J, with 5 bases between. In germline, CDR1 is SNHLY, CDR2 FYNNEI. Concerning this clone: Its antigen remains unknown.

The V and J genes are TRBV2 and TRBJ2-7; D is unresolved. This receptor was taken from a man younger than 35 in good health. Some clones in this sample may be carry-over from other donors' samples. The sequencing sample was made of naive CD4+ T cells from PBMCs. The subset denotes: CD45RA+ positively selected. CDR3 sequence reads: CASSEVEEQYF. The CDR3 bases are TGTGCCAGCAGTGAAGTGGAGGAGCAGTACTTC.